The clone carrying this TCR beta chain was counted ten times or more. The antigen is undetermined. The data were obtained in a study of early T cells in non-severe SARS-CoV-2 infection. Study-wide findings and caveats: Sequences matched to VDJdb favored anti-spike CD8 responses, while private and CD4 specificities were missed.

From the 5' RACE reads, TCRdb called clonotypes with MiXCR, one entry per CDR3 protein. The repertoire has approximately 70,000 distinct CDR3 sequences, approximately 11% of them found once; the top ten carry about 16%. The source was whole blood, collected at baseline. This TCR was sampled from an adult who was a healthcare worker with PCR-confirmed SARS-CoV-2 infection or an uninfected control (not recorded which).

The DNA of the CDR3 is TGTGCCAGCAGAGAGACAGGGAGGATGAACACTGAAGCTTTCTTT. It codes for CASRETGRMNTEAFF. The V gene is TRBV27, the J gene TRBJ1-1, with 7 nucleotides matching TRBD1. Germline CDR1 MNHEY, CDR2 SMNVEV (reference sequence). After removal of 6 bases from V and 0 bases from J, the junction contained 7 bases not matched to a gene. The CDR3 runs to 15 residues.